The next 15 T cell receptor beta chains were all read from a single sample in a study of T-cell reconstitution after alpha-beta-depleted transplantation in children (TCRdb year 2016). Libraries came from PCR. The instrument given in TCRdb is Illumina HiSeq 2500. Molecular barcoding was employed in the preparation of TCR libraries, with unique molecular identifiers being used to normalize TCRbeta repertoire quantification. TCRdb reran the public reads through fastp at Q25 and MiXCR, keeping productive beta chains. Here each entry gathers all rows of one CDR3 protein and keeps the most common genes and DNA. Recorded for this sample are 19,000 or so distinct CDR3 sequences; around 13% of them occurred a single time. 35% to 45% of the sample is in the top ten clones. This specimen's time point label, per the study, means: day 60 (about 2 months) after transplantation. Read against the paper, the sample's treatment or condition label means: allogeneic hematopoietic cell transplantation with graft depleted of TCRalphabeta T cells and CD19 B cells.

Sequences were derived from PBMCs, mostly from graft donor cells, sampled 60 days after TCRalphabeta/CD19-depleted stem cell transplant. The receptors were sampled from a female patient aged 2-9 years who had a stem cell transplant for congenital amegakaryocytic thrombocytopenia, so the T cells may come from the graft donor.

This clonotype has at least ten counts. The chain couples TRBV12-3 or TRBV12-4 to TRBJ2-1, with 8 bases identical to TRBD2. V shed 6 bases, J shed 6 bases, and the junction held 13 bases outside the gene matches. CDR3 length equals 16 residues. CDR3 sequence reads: CASRSTRLATFNEQFF. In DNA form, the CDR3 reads TGTGCCAGCAGGTCCACGAGACTAGCGACGTTCAATGAGCAGTTCTTC.

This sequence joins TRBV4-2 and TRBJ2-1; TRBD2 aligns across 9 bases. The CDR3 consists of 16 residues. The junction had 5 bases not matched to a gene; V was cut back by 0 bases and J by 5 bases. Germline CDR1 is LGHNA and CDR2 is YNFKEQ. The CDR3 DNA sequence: TGTGCCAGCAGCCAAGATCCTGCGGGAGGGAACAATGAGCAGTTCTTC. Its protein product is CASSQDPAGGNNEQFF.

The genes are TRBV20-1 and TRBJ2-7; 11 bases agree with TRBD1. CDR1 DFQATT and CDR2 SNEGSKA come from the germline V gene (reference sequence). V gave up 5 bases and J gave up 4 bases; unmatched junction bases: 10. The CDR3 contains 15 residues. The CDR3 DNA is TGCAGTGCTGAGACACCGGACAGGGGGCTTTACGAGCAGTACTTC. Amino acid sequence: CSAETPDRGLYEQYF.

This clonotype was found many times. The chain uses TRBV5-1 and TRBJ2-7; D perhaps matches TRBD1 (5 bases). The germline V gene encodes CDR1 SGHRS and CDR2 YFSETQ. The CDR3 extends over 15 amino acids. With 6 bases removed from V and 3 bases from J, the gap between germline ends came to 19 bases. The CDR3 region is CASKRFSGHRYEQYF. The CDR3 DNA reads TGCGCCAGCAAGAGGTTTTCCGGACATCGCTACGAGCAGTACTTC.

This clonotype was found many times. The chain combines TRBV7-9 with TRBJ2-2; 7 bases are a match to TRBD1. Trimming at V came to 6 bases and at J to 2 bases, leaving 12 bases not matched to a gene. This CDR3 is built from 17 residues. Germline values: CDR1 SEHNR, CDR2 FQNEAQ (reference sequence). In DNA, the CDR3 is TGTGCCAGCAGGCCCCCCGACAGGGCCCCCAACACCGGGGAGCTGTTTTTT. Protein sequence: CASRPPDRAPNTGELFF.

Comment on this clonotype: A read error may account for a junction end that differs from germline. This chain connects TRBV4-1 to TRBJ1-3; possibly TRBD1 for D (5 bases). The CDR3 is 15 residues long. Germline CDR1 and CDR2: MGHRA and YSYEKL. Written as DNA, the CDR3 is TGTGCCAGCAGCCTCCTGACAGTCTCTGGAAACGCCATATATTTT. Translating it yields CASSLLTVSGNAIYF.

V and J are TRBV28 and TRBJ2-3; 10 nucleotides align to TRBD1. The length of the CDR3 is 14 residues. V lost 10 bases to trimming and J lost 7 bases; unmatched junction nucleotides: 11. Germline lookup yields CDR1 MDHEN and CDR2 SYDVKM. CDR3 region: CATWGGQGRYTQYF. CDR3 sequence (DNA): TGTGCCACCTGGGGGGGACAGGGGAGGTATACGCAGTATTTT.

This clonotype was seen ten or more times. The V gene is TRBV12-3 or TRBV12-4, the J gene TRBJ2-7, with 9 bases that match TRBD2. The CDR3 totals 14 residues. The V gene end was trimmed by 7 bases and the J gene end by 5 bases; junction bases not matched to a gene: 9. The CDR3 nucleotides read TGTGCCAGCAATCTAGCGGGACGGTCCGACGAGCAGTACTTC. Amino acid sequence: CASNLAGRSDEQYF.

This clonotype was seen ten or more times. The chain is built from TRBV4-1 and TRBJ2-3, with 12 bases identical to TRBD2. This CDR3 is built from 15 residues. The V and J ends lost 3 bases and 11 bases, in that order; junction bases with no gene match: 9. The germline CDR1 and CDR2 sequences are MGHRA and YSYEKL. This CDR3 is CASSHATSGRMGQYF. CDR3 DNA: TGCGCCAGCAGCCACGCGACTAGCGGGAGAATGGGGCAGTATTTT.

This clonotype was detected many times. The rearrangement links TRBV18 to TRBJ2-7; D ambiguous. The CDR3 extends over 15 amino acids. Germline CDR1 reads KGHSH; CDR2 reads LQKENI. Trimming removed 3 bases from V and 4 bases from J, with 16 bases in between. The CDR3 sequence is CASSPLAALGYEQYF. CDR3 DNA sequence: TGTGCCAGCTCACCTTTGGCGGCCCTGGGGTACGAGCAGTACTTC.

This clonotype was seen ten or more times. The CDR3 sequence: CASKRGNGYTF. DNA of the CDR3: TGTGCCAGCAAAAGGGGGAATGGCTACACCTTC. This chain links TRBV6-5 with TRBJ1-2; the D gene is possibly TRBD1 (6 bases). The CDR3 totals 11 residues. Trimming cost V 7 bases and J 6 bases, with 9 bases left between them. Germline V gene data show CDR1 as MNHEY and CDR2 as SVGAGI.

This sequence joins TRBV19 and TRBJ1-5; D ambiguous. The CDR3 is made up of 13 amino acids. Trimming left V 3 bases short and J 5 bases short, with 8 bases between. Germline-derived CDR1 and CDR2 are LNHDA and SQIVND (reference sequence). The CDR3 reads CASSMSRDQPQHF. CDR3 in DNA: TGTGCCAGTAGTATGTCTAGGGATCAGCCCCAGCATTTT.

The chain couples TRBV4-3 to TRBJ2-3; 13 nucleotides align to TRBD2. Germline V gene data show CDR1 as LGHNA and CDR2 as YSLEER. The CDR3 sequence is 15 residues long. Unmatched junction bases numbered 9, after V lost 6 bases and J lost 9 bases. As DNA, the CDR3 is TGCGCCAGCAGACAGGGACTAGCGGGAAGGGAGACGCAGTATTTT. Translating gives CASRQGLAGRETQYF.

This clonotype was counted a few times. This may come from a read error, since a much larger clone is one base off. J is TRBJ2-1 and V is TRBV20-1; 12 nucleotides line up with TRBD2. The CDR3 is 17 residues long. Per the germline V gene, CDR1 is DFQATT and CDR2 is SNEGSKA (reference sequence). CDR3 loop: CCAKTSGRVFSYNEQFF. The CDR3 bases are TGCTGTGCTAAGACTAGCGGGAGAGTATTCTCCTACAATGAGCAGTTCTTC.

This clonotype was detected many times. Here the CDR3 DNA reads TGTGCCAGCAGTTTGAGTCTAGCGCCACCCCTCCACTTT. This codes for CASSLSLAPPLHF. The rearrangement joins TRBV28 to TRBJ1-6; the D is unclear. V lost 3 bases to trimming and J lost 11 bases, with 11 bases between them. Looked up from germline, CDR1 is MDHEN and CDR2 is SYDVKM. The CDR3 runs to 13 residues.